These 15 T cell receptor beta chains share one sample of origin, sequenced in a study of cytomegalovirus exposure and HLA in healthy donors. Vbeta (60) and Jbeta (13) primers were used in the PCR. Profiled with immunoSEQ multiplex PCR; TCRdb holds only in-frame clones, not every one. The data show about 150,000 clones, with 80% to 85% seen just once and approximately 3% held by the top ten. The specimen sequenced was PBMCs. The receptors stem from a male donor in good health and CMV-seronegative.

This chain links TRBV19 with TRBJ2-7; D perhaps matches TRBD2 (7 bases). Germline assignment: CDR1 LNHDA and CDR2 SQIVND (reference sequence). The CDR3 spans 14 residues. Trimming pared 3 bases from V and 7 bases from J, leaving 16 bases between. In nucleotides, the CDR3 is TGTGCCAGTAGTATCCGGGGGGCAGCAGGAGAGCAGTACTTC. As protein: CASSIRGAAGEQYF.

The chain has TRBV7-8 and TRBJ1-2; a weak D match, TRBD1 (6 bases). Germline-derived CDR1 and CDR2 are SGHVS and FQNEAQ. V lost 4 bases to trimming and J lost 4 bases, with 13 bases between them. The CDR3 is made up of 14 amino acids. The CDR3 nucleotides read TGTGCCAGCAGCTCCCTCCGACAGGCCTATGGCTACACCTTC. Its protein product is CASSSLRQAYGYTF.

J is TRBJ2-3 and V is TRBV9; D possibly corresponds to TRBD1 (6 bases). Looked up from germline, CDR1 is SGDLS and CDR2 is YYNGEE. V was clipped by 4 bases and J by 0 bases, with 12 bases between them. CDR3 length: 15 amino acids. The CDR3 bases are TGTGCCAGCAGCCCTCAGGACAGTAGCACAGATACGCAGTATTTT. Encoded protein: CASSPQDSSTDTQYF.

The V gene is TRBV20-1, the J gene TRBJ1-1, with 7 bases matching TRBD1. This CDR3 spans 11 amino acids. CDR1 DFQATT and CDR2 SNEGSKA come from the germline V gene (reference sequence). V dropped 5 bases and J dropped 8; count of bases not matched to a gene: 5. The CDR3 here is CSAWDSPEAFF. For the CDR3, the DNA is TGCAGTGCTTGGGACAGCCCCGAAGCTTTCTTT.

The rearrangement uses TRBV6-1 and TRBJ1-6, with TRBD1 identical over 7 bases. The CDR3 has 15 residues. The junction had 8 bases not matched to a gene; V was cut back by 6 bases and J by 6 bases. Germline V gives CDR1 MNHNS, CDR2 SASEGT. The DNA for the CDR3 is TGTGCCAGCAGGCTCAGAGGGGACAGTAATTCACCCCTCCACTTT. Its translation: CASRLRGDSNSPLHF.

The chain recombines TRBV19 with TRBJ2-7, with TRBD1 matching 9 bases. The CDR3 is 14 amino acids. The germline V gene encodes CDR1 LNHDA and CDR2 SQIVND (reference sequence). V trimming: 4 bases; J trimming: 4 bases; junction bases outside the gene matches: 5. CDR3 DNA sequence: TGTGCCAGTAGTAAACAGGGGGCGCCTTACGAGCAGTACTTC. This encodes CASSKQGAPYEQYF.

The genes are TRBV7-2 and TRBJ2-2, with 13 positions matching TRBD2. Germline CDR1 SGHTA, CDR2 FQGNSA. The CDR3 covers 17 residues. V shed 3 bases and J 5 bases; nucleotides not matched to a gene: 6. This chain's CDR3 is CASSFTSGGAETGELFF. The CDR3 DNA sequence: TGTGCCAGCAGCTTTACTAGCGGGGGGGCCGAGACCGGGGAGCTGTTTTTT.

CDR3 in amino acids: CASKLQGANEKLFF. As DNA, the CDR3 is TGTGCCAGCAAGCTACAGGGGGCTAATGAAAAACTGTTTTTT. V usage is TRBV28 and J usage is TRBJ1-4; the match to TRBD1 covers 8 bases. V shed 7 bases, J shed 3 bases, and the junction held 4 bases outside the gene matches. There are 14 residues in the CDR3. Germline assignment: CDR1 MDHEN and CDR2 SYDVKM. Together with reference TRBV28 and TRBJ1-4, the CDR3 gives the full variable domain: DVKVTQSSRYLVKRTGEKVFLECVQDMDHENMFWYRQDPGLGLRLIYFSYDVKMKEKGDIPEGYSVSREKKERFSLILESASTNQTSMYLCASKLQGANEKLFFGSGTQLSVL.

The V gene is TRBV6-6, the J gene TRBJ1-5; tentative D call: TRBD1 (5 bases). The V gene lost 6 bases and the J gene lost 4 bases, with 13 bases spanning the gap. Germline loops: CDR1 MNHNY, CDR2 SVGAGI (reference sequence). The CDR3 is 14 residues long. The CDR3 protein is CASSPPGLNQPQHF. CDR3 sequence (DNA): TGTGCCAGCAGCCCACCGGGACTAAATCAGCCCCAGCATTTT.

The table lists this clone with a few counts. The chain employs TRBV28 and TRBJ2-1, with 8 nucleotides matching TRBD2. The CDR3 extends over 16 amino acids. CDR1 MDHEN and CDR2 SYDVKM come from the germline V gene. J gave up 7 bases and V 2 bases, and 10 bases lay outside the gene matches. CDR3 sequence reads: CASSLEAAGARNEQFF. The CDR3 nucleotides are TGTGCCAGCAGTTTAGAGGCAGCGGGAGCTCGAAATGAGCAGTTCTTC.

This clone turned up a few times. The gene calls are TRBV7-2 and TRBJ2-1, with 7 bases identical to TRBD2. Germline V gene lookup returns CDR1 SGHTA and CDR2 FQGNSA. The CDR3 has 14 amino acids. Unmatched junction bases numbered 4, after V lost 3 bases and J lost 5 bases. Written as DNA, the CDR3 is TGTGCCAGCAGCTTTGGACTAGGAAACAATGAGCAGTTCTTC. Amino acids: CASSFGLGNNEQFF.

The V and J genes are TRBV7-2 and TRBJ1-1, with 8 nucleotides matching TRBD1. Germline V gene data show CDR1 as SGHTA and CDR2 as FQGNSA. The junction had 7 bases not matched to a gene; V was cut back by 5 bases and J by 8 bases. This CDR3 region has 13 residues. CDR3 bases: TGTGCCAGCAGCCCTAACAGGGGGGTGGAAGCTTTCTTT. Translation gives CASSPNRGVEAFF.

The rearrangement uses TRBV4-1 and TRBJ1-5, with D possibly TRBD1 on 6 matching bases. V lost 4 bases and J lost 4, with 14 bases in between. The germline gives CDR1 MGHRA, CDR2 YSYEKL. CDR3 size: 15 residues. This CDR3 reads CASSRSTGLNQPQHF. The CDR3 nucleotides are TGCGCCAGCAGCCGCTCGACAGGATTAAATCAGCCCCAGCATTTT.

This chain joins TRBV7-9 and TRBJ2-7; 7 bases map to TRBD1. Per germline, CDR1 SEHNR and CDR2 FQNEAQ (reference sequence). The CDR3 covers 13 residues. Trimming at V came to 7 bases and at J to 3 bases, leaving 6 bases not matched to a gene. CDR3 protein: CASTGDSHYEQYF. The CDR3 coding sequence is TGTGCCAGCACCGGGGACAGCCACTACGAGCAGTACTTC.

V gene TRBV10-3 combines with J gene TRBJ2-7; a possible D gene is TRBD2 (7 bases). Trimming left V 3 bases short and J 3 bases short, with 12 bases between. This CDR3 region has 14 residues. Germline V gene sequence: CDR1 ENHRY, CDR2 SYGVKD. CDR3 nucleotide sequence: TGTGCCATCAGTGACCGGGGGGCGGGCTACGAGCAGTACTTC. It translates to CAISDRGAGYEQYF.